This T cell receptor beta chain derives from a study of blood T cell repertoires in COVID-19. CDR3 size: 18 residues. Trimming left V 0 bases short and J 0 bases short, with 17 bases between. Germline V gene data show CDR1 as SGHVS and CDR2 as FQNEAQ. TCRdb's copy holds only in-frame clones and misses some; the assay was immunoSEQ multiplex PCR. The sample consists of about 370,000 clones, nearly 90% of them appearing once. The source of this sequence is a man aged 18 to 30 with active or convalescent COVID-19. This rearrangement joins TRBV7-8 to TRBJ1-2; TRBD1 might be the D (6 bases). The specimen was peripheral blood. In DNA, the CDR3 is TGTGCCAGCAGCTTAGCGGGGGCAGTAAAAGCAGCTAACTATGGCTACACCTTC. Encoded protein: CASSLAGAVKAANYGYTF.